Listed below are T cell receptor beta chains from one sample, sequenced in a study of cytomegalovirus exposure and HLA in healthy donors. Measured with immunoSEQ multiplex PCR; TCRdb has only the in-frame clones, and not every one. The table has under 200,000 clones, less than 85% seen once; the top ten hold around 5.4%. Sequences were obtained from PBMCs. All receptors derive from a man between 40 and 49 years old in good health and CMV-seronegative. Both conserved end residues are part of each CDR3. Fields, in order: V gene, D gene, J gene, clone size, CDR3 protein, CDR3 DNA. D genes are given only for firm matches. Expanded clones are given a class, and other clones once, few, many or no size at all.

v_call: TRBV19
d_call: TRBD1
j_call: TRBJ1-2
clone_size: .
cdr3_aa: CASSISGTGNYGYTF
cdr3_nt: TGTGCCAGTAGTATCTCCGGGACAGGGAACTATGGCTACACCTTC

v_call: TRBV11-2
d_call: TRBD1
j_call: TRBJ2-7
clone_size: .
cdr3_aa: CASSLGRDRAYEQYF
cdr3_nt: TGTGCCAGCAGCTTAGGGAGGGACAGGGCCTACGAGCAGTACTTC

v_call: TRBV25-1
d_call: TRBD1
j_call: TRBJ2-3
clone_size: .
cdr3_aa: CASSDDRGTDTQYF
cdr3_nt: TGTGCCAGCAGTGACGACAGGGGCACAGATACGCAGTATTTT

v_call: TRBV5-4
d_call: TRBD1
j_call: TRBJ1-4
clone_size: few
cdr3_aa: CASSLRTGGMEKLFF
cdr3_nt: TGTGCCAGCAGCCTCAGGACAGGGGGGATGGAAAAACTGTTTTTT

v_call: TRBV5-1
d_call: TRBD1
j_call: TRBJ2-3
clone_size: few
cdr3_aa: CASRAGQGGTDTQYF
cdr3_nt: TGCGCCAGCAGGGCGGGACAGGGAGGCACAGATACGCAGTATTTT

v_call: TRBV5-4
d_call: .
j_call: TRBJ1-2
clone_size: .
cdr3_aa: CASSLLGANYGYTF
cdr3_nt: TGTGCCAGCAGCTTGCTGGGGGCGAACTATGGCTACACCTTC

v_call: TRBV6-5
d_call: .
j_call: TRBJ2-3
clone_size: .
cdr3_aa: CASSYSGRAADTQYF
cdr3_nt: TGTGCCAGCAGTTACTCGGGCAGGGCGGCAGATACGCAGTATTTT

v_call: TRBV7-8
d_call: TRBD2
j_call: TRBJ2-7
clone_size: .
cdr3_aa: CASSLARGVSYEQYF
cdr3_nt: TGTGCCAGCAGCTTAGCGCGGGGGGTCTCCTACGAGCAGTACTTC

v_call: TRBV5-1
d_call: .
j_call: TRBJ2-7
clone_size: .
cdr3_aa: CASSLASAGSSYEQYF
cdr3_nt: TGCGCCAGCAGCTTGGCCTCCGCGGGAAGCTCCTACGAGCAGTACTTC

v_call: TRBV11-2
d_call: TRBD1
j_call: TRBJ2-7
clone_size: .
cdr3_aa: CASSLGGQAYF
cdr3_nt: TGTGCCAGCAGCTTAGGAGGACAGGCATACTTC

v_call: TRBV4-1
d_call: TRBD1
j_call: TRBJ1-5
clone_size: few
cdr3_aa: CASSPWTGNQPQHF
cdr3_nt: TGCGCCAGCAGCCCCTGGACAGGGAATCAGCCCCAGCATTTT

v_call: TRBV5-1
d_call: TRBD1
j_call: TRBJ2-5
clone_size: .
cdr3_aa: CATKTGAEETQYF
cdr3_nt: TGCGCCACCAAGACAGGGGCAGAAGAGACCCAGTACTTC

v_call: TRBV10-3
d_call: .
j_call: TRBJ2-7
clone_size: .
cdr3_aa: CAIAATYEQYF
cdr3_nt: TGTGCCATCGCCGCTACCTACGAGCAGTACTTC

v_call: TRBV5-1
d_call: .
j_call: TRBJ2-7
clone_size: .
cdr3_aa: CASSLAIGTPTYEQYF
cdr3_nt: TGCGCCAGCAGCTTGGCCATCGGGACACCGACCTACGAGCAGTACTTC

v_call: TRBV2
d_call: TRBD1
j_call: TRBJ2-5
clone_size: .
cdr3_aa: CASRGTGGETQYF
cdr3_nt: TGTGCCAGCAGAGGGACAGGAGGGGAGACCCAGTACTTC

v_call: TRBV2
d_call: .
j_call: TRBJ2-3
clone_size: .
cdr3_aa: CASSVLVPDTQYF
cdr3_nt: TGTGCCAGCAGTGTCCTAGTCCCAGATACGCAGTATTTT

v_call: TRBV7-9
d_call: TRBD2
j_call: TRBJ2-1
clone_size: .
cdr3_aa: CASSPTSGGREFF
cdr3_nt: TGTGCCAGCAGCCCAACTAGCGGGGGCCGGGAATTCTTC